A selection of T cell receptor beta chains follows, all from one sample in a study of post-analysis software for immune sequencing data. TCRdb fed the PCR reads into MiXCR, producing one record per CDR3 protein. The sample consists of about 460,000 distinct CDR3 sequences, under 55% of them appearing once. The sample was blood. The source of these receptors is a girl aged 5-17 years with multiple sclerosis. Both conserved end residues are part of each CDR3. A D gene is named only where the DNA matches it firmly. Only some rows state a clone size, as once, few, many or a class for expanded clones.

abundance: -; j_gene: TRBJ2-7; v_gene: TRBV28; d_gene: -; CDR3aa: CASSTGTSGPSTYEQYF; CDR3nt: TGTGCCAGCAGTACAGGGACCTCAGGACCTTCCACCTACGAGCAGTACTTC
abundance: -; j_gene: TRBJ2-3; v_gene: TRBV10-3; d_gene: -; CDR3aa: CAISPSTDTQYF; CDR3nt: TGTGCCATCAGTCCAAGCACAGATACGCAGTATTTT
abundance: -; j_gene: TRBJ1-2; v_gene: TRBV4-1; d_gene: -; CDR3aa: CASSQAAVPYYGYTF; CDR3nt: TGCGCCAGCAGCCAAGCTGCAGTCCCTTACTATGGCTACACCTTC
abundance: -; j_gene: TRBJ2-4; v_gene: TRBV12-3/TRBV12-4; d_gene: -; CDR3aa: CASSPDGTGEQYF; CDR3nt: TGTGCCAGCAGTCCTGACGGGACCGGGGAGCAGTACTTC
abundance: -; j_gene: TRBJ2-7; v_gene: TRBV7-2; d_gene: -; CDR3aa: CASSPPYGFYEQYF; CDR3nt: TGTGCCAGCAGCCCCCCATACGGTTTCTACGAGCAGTACTTC
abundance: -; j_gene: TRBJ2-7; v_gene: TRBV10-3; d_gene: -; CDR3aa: CASSYSSGMGEQYF; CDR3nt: TGTGCCAGCAGTTACTCGTCGGGGATGGGAGAGCAGTACTTC
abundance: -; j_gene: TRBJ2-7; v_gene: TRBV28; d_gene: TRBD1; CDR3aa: CASSLTGTGVDEQYF; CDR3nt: TGTGCCAGCAGTCTGACCGGGACAGGGGTCGACGAGCAGTACTTC
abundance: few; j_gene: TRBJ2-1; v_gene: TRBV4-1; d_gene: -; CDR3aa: CASSRDLGEQFF; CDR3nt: TGCGCCAGCAGCCGGGACCTGGGTGAGCAGTTCTTC
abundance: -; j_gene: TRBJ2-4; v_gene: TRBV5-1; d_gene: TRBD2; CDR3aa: CASSLGRGSGGLDIQYF; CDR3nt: TGCGCCAGCAGCCTGGGAAGGGGTAGCGGGGGGCTAGACATTCAGTACTTC
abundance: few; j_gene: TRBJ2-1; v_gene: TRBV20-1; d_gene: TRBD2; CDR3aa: CSARDSAGWGYEQFF; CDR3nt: TGCAGTGCTAGAGACTCAGCGGGATGGGGCTATGAGCAGTTCTTC